This TCR beta chain was obtained from a study of cytotoxic CD8 clonotypes in ibrutinib-treated CLL. The wider study: The taking of response samples occurred after a median about 13 months of treatment, with a range of 6 to 36. The study, taken as a whole, reports: Clonality showed a rise at ibrutinib response that reversed toward baseline at progression.

Some clones are missing from TCRdb's copy, which holds only in-frame ones; the method was immunoSEQ multiplex PCR. This sample has 130,000 or so clones, with approximately 80% found just once. In the case of this clone: No antigen is known for it.

The V gene's germline CDR1 is ENHRY and CDR2 SYGVKD. V gave up 10 bases and J gave up 2 bases, with 15 bases separating them. The CDR3 spans 13 residues. Sequenced material: PBMCs, taken after 24 months of ibrutinib treatment. The chain is built from TRBV10-3 and TRBJ2-7; tentatively, D is TRBD1 or TRBD2 (5 bases each). This clonotype originated in a human donor with chronic lymphocytic leukemia. This CDR3 reads CATEAGQTYEQYF. Here the CDR3 DNA reads TGTGCCACGGAGGCAGGGCAAACCTACGAGCAGTACTTC.